A single sample is the source of the 3 T cell receptor beta chains below, sequenced in a study of T cell repertoires in aging, cancer and after chemotherapy. A mixed TRB-A/B primer pool amplified rearranged TRB by multiplex touch-down PCR. A single record per CDR3 protein comes from TCRdb applying MiXCR to the multiplex PCR reads. Of a few thousand distinct CDR3 sequences listed, 50% are singletons. Peripheral blood genomic DNA, not sorted cells or RNA, was the template. The sample taken for sequencing was blood. The receptors derive from a human donor with a solid tumor.

V and J are TRBV15 and TRBJ1-1; the D is unclear. Between the trimmed V and J ends, which lost 0 bases and 2 bases, there was a span of 10 bases. There are 15 residues in the CDR3. Germline CDR1 and CDR2: LNHNV and YYDKDF (reference sequence). The CDR3 here is CATSRDREINTEAFF. DNA for the CDR3: TGTGCCACCAGCAGAGATCGGGAGATTAACACTGAAGCTTTCTTT.

The gene calls are TRBV7-2 and TRBJ2-2, with D uncertain. The CDR3 contains 13 residues. Germline-derived CDR1 and CDR2 are SGHTA and FQGNSA. Trimming shortened V by 2 bases and J by 5 bases, and 6 bases separated the two germline ends. CDR3 region: CASSLRRTGELFF. The CDR3 bases are TGTGCCAGCAGCTTAAGAAGGACCGGGGAGCTGTTTTTT. Complete variable domain (other parts from reference TRBV7-2 and TRBJ2-2): GAGVSQSPSNKVTEKGKDVELRCDPISGHTALYWYRQSLGQGLEFLIYFQGNSAPDKSGLPSDRFSAERTGGSVSTLTIQRTQQEDSAVYLCASSLRRTGELFFGEGSRLTVL.

A remark on this clonotype: Its ends do not fully match the called genes, so a read error is possible. This chain joins TRBV18 and TRBJ2-2; 9 bases agree with TRBD1. This CDR3 comprises 16 residues. Germline V lookup: CDR1 KGHSH, CDR2 LQKENI. CDR3 sequence reads: CASSRSTGGNTGELYF. CDR3 coding DNA: TGTGCCAGCTCACGATCGACAGGGGGGAACACCGGGGAGCTGTATTTT.